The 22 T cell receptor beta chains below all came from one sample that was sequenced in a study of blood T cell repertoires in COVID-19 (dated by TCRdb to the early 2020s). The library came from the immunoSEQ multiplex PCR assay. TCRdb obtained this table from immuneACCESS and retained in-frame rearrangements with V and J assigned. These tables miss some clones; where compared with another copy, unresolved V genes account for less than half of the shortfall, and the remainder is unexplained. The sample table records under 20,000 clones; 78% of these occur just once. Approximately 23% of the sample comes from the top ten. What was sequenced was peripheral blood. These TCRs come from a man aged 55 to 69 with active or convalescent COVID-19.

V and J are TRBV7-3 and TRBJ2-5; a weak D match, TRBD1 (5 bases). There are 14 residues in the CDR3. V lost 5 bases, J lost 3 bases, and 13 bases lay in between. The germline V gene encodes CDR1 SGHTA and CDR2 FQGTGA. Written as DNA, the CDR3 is TGTGCCAGCAGCCCTTGGGGCTCTGAAGAGACCCAGTACTTC. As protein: CASSPWGSEETQYF.

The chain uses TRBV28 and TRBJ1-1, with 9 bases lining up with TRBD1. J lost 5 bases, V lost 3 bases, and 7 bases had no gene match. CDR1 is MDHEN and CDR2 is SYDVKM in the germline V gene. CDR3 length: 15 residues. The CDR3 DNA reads TGTGCCAGCAGTTTGGGGGGACAGGGCTTTACTGAAGCTTTCTTT. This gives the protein CASSLGGQGFTEAFF.

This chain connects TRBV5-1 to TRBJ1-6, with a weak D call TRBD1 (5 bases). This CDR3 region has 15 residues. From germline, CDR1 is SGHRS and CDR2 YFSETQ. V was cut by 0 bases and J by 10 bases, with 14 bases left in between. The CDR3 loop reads CASSLAGLGRSPLHF. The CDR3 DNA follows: TGCGCCAGCAGCTTGGCGGGACTTGGGAGATCACCCCTCCACTTT.

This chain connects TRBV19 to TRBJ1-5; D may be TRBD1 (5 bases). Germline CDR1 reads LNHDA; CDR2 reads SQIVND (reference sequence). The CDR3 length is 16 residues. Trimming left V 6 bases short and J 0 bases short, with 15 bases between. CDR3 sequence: CASRVGGGDSNQPQHF. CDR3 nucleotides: TGTGCCAGTAGAGTGGGTGGGGGGGATAGCAATCAGCCCCAGCATTTT.

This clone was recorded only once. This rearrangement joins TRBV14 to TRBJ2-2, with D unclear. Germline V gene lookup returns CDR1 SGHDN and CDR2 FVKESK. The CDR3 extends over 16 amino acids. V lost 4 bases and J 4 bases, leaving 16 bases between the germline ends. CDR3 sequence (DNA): TGTGCCAGCAGCCCTCGCCCCGATGCGAGCACCGGGGAGCTGTTTTTT. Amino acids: CASSPRPDASTGELFF.

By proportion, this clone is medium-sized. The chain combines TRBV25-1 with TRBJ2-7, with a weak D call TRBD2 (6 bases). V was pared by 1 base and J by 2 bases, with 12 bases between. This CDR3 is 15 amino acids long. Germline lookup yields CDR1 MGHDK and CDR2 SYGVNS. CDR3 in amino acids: CASSESEAGTYEQYF. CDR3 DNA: TGTGCCAGCAGTGAATCGGAGGCGGGGACCTACGAGCAGTACTTC.

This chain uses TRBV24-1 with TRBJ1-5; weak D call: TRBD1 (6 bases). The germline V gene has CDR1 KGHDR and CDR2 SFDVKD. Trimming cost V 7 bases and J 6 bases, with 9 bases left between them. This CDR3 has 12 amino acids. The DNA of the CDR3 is TGTGCCACCAGCCAAGGGGGTCAGCCCCAGCATTTT. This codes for CATSQGGQPQHF.

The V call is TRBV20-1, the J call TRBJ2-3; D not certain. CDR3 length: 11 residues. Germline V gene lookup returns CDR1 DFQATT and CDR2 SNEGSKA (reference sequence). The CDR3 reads CSAESTDTQYF. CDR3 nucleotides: TGCAGCGCCGAGAGTACAGATACGCAGTATTTT.

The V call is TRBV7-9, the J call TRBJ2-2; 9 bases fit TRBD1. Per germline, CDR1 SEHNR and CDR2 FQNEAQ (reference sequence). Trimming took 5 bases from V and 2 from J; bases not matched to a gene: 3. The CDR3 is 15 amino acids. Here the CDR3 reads CASSQGQGNTGELFF. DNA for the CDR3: TGTGCCAGCAGCCAGGGACAGGGAAACACCGGGGAGCTGTTTTTT.

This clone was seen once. The CDR3 loop reads CAWSVPSRDAGELFF. The CDR3 DNA is TGTGCCTGGAGTGTCCCCTCCAGGGATGCCGGGGAGCTGTTTTTT. V usage is TRBV30 and J usage is TRBJ2-2; perhaps TRBD1 as D (5 bases). The V end lost 0 bases, the J end lost 6 bases, and 14 bases lay between the germline ends. The CDR3 loop spans 15 amino acids. Germline assignment: CDR1 GTSNPN and CDR2 SVGIG (reference sequence).

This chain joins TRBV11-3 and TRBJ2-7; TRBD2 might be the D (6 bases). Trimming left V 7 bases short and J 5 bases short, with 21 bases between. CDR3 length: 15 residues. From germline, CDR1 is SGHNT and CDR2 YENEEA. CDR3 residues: CASTQLAPGVNEQYF. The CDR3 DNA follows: TGTGCCAGCACCCAACTAGCCCCGGGAGTGAACGAGCAGTACTTC.

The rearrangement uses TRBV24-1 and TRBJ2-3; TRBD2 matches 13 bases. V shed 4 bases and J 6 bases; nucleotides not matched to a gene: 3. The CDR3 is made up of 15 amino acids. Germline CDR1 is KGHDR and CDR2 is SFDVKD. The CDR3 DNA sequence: TGTGCCACCAGTGAGCCGGGACTAGCGGGGGATACGCAGTATTTT. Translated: CATSEPGLAGDTQYF.

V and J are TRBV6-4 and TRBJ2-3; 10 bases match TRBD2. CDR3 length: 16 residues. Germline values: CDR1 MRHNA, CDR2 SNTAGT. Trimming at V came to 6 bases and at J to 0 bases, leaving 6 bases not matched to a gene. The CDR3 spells CASRSETSGSTDTQYF. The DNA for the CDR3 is TGTGCCAGCAGATCAGAGACTAGCGGGAGCACAGATACGCAGTATTTT.

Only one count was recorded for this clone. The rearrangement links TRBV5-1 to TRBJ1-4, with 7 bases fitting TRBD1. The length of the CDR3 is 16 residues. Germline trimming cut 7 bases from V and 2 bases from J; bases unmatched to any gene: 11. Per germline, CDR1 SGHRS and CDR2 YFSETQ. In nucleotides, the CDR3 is TGCGCCAGCCGGGGGAACACAGGGGTGACTAATGAAAAACTGTTTTTT. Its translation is CASRGNTGVTNEKLFF.

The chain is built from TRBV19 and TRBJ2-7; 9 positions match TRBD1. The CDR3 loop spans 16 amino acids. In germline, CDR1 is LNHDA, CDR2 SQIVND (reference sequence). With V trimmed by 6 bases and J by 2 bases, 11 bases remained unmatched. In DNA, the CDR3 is TGTGCCAGTAGACGCCGGGACAGGGTCGGACCCTACGAGCAGTACTTC. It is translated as CASRRRDRVGPYEQYF.

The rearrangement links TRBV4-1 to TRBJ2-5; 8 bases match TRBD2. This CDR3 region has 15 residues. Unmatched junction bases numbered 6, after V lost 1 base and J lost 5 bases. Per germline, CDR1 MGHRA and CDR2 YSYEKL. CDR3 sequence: CASSQAGGGGETQYF. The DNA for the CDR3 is TGCGCCAGCAGCCAAGCGGGGGGGGGTGGGGAGACCCAGTACTTC.

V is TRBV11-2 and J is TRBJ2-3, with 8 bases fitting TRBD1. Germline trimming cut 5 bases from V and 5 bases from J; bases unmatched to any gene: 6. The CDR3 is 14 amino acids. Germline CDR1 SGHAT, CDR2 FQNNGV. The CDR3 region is CASSLGQGGDTQYF. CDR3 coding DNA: TGTGCCAGCAGCCTCGGACAGGGTGGAGATACGCAGTATTTT.

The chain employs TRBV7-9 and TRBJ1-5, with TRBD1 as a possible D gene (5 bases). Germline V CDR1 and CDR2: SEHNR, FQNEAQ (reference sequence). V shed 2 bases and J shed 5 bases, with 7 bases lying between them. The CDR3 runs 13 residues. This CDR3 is CASSLWGDQPQHF. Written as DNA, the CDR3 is TGTGCCAGCAGCTTATGGGGCGATCAGCCCCAGCATTTT.

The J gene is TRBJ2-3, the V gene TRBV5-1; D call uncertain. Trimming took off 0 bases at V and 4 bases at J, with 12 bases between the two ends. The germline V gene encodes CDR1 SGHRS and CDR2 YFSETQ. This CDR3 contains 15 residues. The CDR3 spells CASSLGVQAADTQYF. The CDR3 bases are TGCGCCAGCAGCTTGGGGGTCCAGGCCGCAGATACGCAGTATTTT.

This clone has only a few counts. CDR3 protein: CASSSGSAGENEQYF. The CDR3 bases are TGTGCCAGCAGTTCCGGTTCGGCGGGAGAGAACGAGCAGTACTTC. V and J are TRBV6-2 or TRBV6-3 and TRBJ2-7; 7 nucleotides align to TRBD2. The CDR3 loop spans 15 amino acids. Germline trimming cut 4 bases from V and 5 bases from J; bases unmatched to any gene: 11. Germline CDR1 and CDR2: MNHEY and SVGEGT.

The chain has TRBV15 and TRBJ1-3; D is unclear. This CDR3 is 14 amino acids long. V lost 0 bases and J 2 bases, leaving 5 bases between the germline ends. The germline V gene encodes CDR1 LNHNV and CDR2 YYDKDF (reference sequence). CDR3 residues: CATSREAAGNTIYF. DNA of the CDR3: TGTGCCACCAGCAGAGAGGCAGCTGGAAACACCATATATTTT.

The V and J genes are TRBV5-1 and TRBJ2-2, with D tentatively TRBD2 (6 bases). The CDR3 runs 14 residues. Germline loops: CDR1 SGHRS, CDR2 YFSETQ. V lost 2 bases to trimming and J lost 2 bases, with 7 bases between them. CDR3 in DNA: TGCGCCAGCAGCTTTAGCGGTAACACCGGGGAGCTGTTTTTT. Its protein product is CASSFSGNTGELFF. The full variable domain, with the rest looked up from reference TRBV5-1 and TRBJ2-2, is KAGVTQTPRYLIKTRGQQVTLSCSPISGHRSVSWYQQTPGQGLQFLFEYFSETQRNKGNFPGRFSGRQFSNSRSEMNVSTLELGDSALYLCASSFSGNTGELFFGEGSRLTVL.